The 27 T cell receptor beta chains listed next were all sequenced from one sample in a study of neurological immune-mediated disorders. TCRdb ran MiXCR on the 5' RACE reads and lists one entry per CDR3 protein. This table holds 50,000 or so distinct CDR3 sequences, about 3.2% found once. The specimen was PBMCs. These receptors came from a woman aged 55-69 years with multiple sclerosis.

This clonotype appeared many times. The chain carries TRBV20-1 and TRBJ2-1, with 8 bases fitting TRBD2. Per the germline V gene, CDR1 is DFQATT and CDR2 is SNEGSKA (reference sequence). The CDR3 is 13 residues long. V was clipped by 8 bases and J by 0 bases; unmatched bases: 3. CDR3 DNA sequence: TGCAGTTTAGGGACTAGCTCCTACAATGAGCAGTTCTTC. As protein: CSLGTSSYNEQFF.

This clonotype came up many times. The genes are TRBV7-9 and TRBJ2-5; D is unresolved. Germline CDR1 and CDR2: SEHNR and FQNEAQ (reference sequence). V gave up 4 bases and J gave up 0 bases, with 15 bases separating them. This CDR3 contains 16 residues. The CDR3: CASSSSQHRDQETQYF. The CDR3 DNA reads as TGTGCCAGCAGCTCCTCCCAGCACAGAGACCAAGAGACCCAGTACTTC.

This clonotype was detected many times. V usage is TRBV20-1 and J usage is TRBJ1-4; D is unresolved. The germline V gene encodes CDR1 DFQATT and CDR2 SNEGSKA (reference sequence). This CDR3 contains 11 residues. V shed 3 bases and J shed 13 bases, with 12 bases lying between them. The CDR3 bases are TGCAGTGCTAGGCTATACGGAGTACTGTTTTTT. Translating it yields CSARLYGVLFF.

In its sample, this clonotype was seen many times. V is TRBV9 and J is TRBJ2-7; 9 bases map to TRBD2. The CDR3 sequence is 15 residues long. With 0 bases clipped from V and 3 bases from J, the junction kept 4 bases outside the gene matches. The germline V gene has CDR1 SGDLS and CDR2 YYNGEE. The CDR3 nucleotides are TGTGCCAGCAGCGTAGACGTTAGCGGGGGCTACGAGCAGTACTTC. It translates to CASSVDVSGGYEQYF.

This clonotype was picked up many times. The J gene is TRBJ1-6, the V gene TRBV10-3, with 8 positions matching TRBD1. The CDR3 covers 13 residues. CDR1 and CDR2 from the germline V gene are ENHRY and SYGVKD. V lost 9 bases, J lost 8 bases, and 6 bases stayed unmatched. The CDR3 reads CAITQDRDSPLHF. In nucleotides, the CDR3 is TGTGCCATAACCCAGGACAGGGATTCACCCCTCCACTTT.

This clonotype was picked up many times. This chain uses TRBV28 with TRBJ2-3; the match to TRBD2 covers 8 bases. J gave up 3 bases and V 6 bases, and 8 bases lay outside the gene matches. Germline CDR1 is MDHEN and CDR2 is SYDVKM. The CDR3 totals 15 residues. The CDR3 DNA is TGTGCCAGCAGCCGCGGGAGGCCAGGTACAGATACGCAGTATTTT. Its protein is CASSRGRPGTDTQYF.

This clonotype occurred many times. The chain couples TRBV10-3 to TRBJ1-5; the D gene is possibly TRBD1 (5 bases). The V gene's germline CDR1 is ENHRY and CDR2 SYGVKD. The CDR3 has 15 amino acids. Trimming removed 3 bases from V and 5 bases from J, with 14 bases in between. The CDR3 reads CAISDGPGQDQPQHF. The CDR3, as DNA: TGTGCCATCAGTGACGGGCCAGGACAAGATCAGCCCCAGCATTTT.

This clonotype was detected many times. The genes are TRBV7-2 and TRBJ2-1; TRBD1 agrees at 8 bases. V trimming: 5 bases; J trimming: 9 bases; junction bases outside the gene matches: 9. The CDR3 is made up of 14 amino acids. Germline CDR1 reads SGHTA; CDR2 reads FQGNSA. The CDR3 here is CASSLDRALLEQFF. In DNA, the CDR3 is TGTGCCAGCAGCCTGGACAGGGCCCTTCTTGAGCAGTTCTTC.

Many counts were recorded for this clonotype. The rearrangement uses TRBV11-1 and TRBJ2-1; TRBD1 might be the D (6 bases). With 5 bases removed from V and 4 bases from J, the gap between germline ends came to 21 bases. The CDR3 covers 17 residues. Looked up from germline, CDR1 is SGHAT and CDR2 is FQDESV (reference sequence). Here the CDR3 reads CASSHFTGFEGYNEQFF. Here the CDR3 DNA reads TGTGCCAGCAGCCATTTCACAGGGTTCGAGGGGTACAATGAGCAGTTCTTC.

This clonotype was counted at least ten times. The J gene is TRBJ2-7, the V gene TRBV15, with 7 bases lining up with TRBD2. V trimming: 5 bases; J trimming: 3 bases; junction bases outside the gene matches: 4. The CDR3 sequence is 13 residues long. Germline lookup yields CDR1 LNHNV and CDR2 YYDKDF (reference sequence). CDR3 nucleotides: TGTGCCACCAGCTGGGGGAGGGGCTACGAGCAGTACTTC. Protein sequence: CATSWGRGYEQYF.

This clonotype was detected many times. The rearrangement joins TRBV20-1 to TRBJ1-6; D is unresolved. Germline CDR1 DFQATT, CDR2 SNEGSKA (reference sequence). This CDR3 contains 15 residues. Trimming left V 5 bases short and J 0 bases short, with 11 bases between. This CDR3 is CSAELWSSYNSPLHF. CDR3 DNA: TGCAGTGCTGAGCTGTGGAGCTCCTATAATTCACCCCTCCACTTT.

This clonotype was seen many times. V usage is TRBV6-5 and J usage is TRBJ2-1; TRBD2 aligns across 13 bases. The germline V gene has CDR1 MNHEY and CDR2 SVGAGI. This CDR3 comprises 21 residues. The junction had 17 bases not matched to a gene; V was cut back by 0 bases and J by 6 bases. CDR3 in DNA: TGTGCCAGCAGTTACTCGGCCCCGGGACTAGCGGGAATTCAAGTAGGCAATGAGCAGTTCTTC. Encoded protein: CASSYSAPGLAGIQVGNEQFF.

This clonotype occurred many times. This chain uses TRBV29-1 with TRBJ2-5, with unresolved D. This CDR3 region has 11 residues. Germline-derived CDR1 and CDR2 are SQVTM and ANQGSEA. Trimming removed 4 bases from V and 5 bases from J, with 8 bases in between. In DNA form, the CDR3 reads TGCAGCGTTGGGAGTGTGGAGACCCAGTACTTC. This encodes CSVGSVETQYF.

This clonotype was observed at least ten times. The V and J genes are TRBV5-1 and TRBJ2-5; D possibly corresponds to TRBD1 (6 bases). Trimming stripped 4 bases from V and 5 bases from J, with 18 bases between. The CDR3 has 15 residues. Germline V CDR1 and CDR2: SGHRS, YFSETQ. For the CDR3, the DNA is TGCGCCAGCAGCATTGGGACATCGGGGATGGAGACCCAGTACTTC. As protein: CASSIGTSGMETQYF. Full variable domain (missing parts from reference TRBV5-1 and TRBJ2-5): KAGVTQTPRYLIKTRGQQVTLSCSPISGHRSVSWYQQTPGQGLQFLFEYFSETQRNKGNFPGRFSGRQFSNSRSEMNVSTLELGDSALYLCASSIGTSGMETQYFGPGTRLLVL.

This clonotype was observed at least ten times. V is TRBV18 and J is TRBJ2-5, with unresolved D. V gave up 1 base and J gave up 2 bases, with 2 bases separating them. The CDR3 has 12 amino acids. CDR1 and CDR2 from the germline V gene are KGHSH and LQKENI. CDR3 amino acids: CASSPQQETQYF. The CDR3 DNA reads as TGTGCCAGCTCACCACAGCAAGAGACCCAGTACTTC.

This clonotype was seen at least ten times. DNA for the CDR3: TGCGCCAGCAGCTTGAGGTTCGGGGACAGAAACACCGGGGAGCTGTTTTTT. The encoded protein is CASSLRFGDRNTGELFF. This chain links TRBV5-1 with TRBJ2-2, with 7 bases matching TRBD1. Germline CDR1 is SGHRS and CDR2 is YFSETQ. CDR3 size: 17 residues. V shed 1 base and J 2 bases; nucleotides not matched to a gene: 8.

In this sample, this clonotype turned up many times. The gene calls are TRBV20-1 and TRBJ1-4; D perhaps matches TRBD1 (5 bases). V lost 6 bases to trimming and J lost 5 bases, with 7 bases between them. In germline, CDR1 is DFQATT, CDR2 SNEGSKA (reference sequence). This CDR3 contains 11 residues. Here the CDR3 DNA reads TGCAGTGCCCAGGGAAATGAAAAACTGTTTTTT. This codes for CSAQGNEKLFF.

This clonotype was seen repeatedly, ten times or more. J is TRBJ1-2 and V is TRBV5-4; D remains unclear. Germline V gene sequence: CDR1 SGHNT, CDR2 YYREEE (reference sequence). CDR3 length: 15 amino acids. Trimming removed 1 base from V and 5 bases from J, with 15 bases in between. This chain's CDR3 is CASSLSSTDLYGYTF. DNA for the CDR3: TGTGCCAGCAGCTTGAGTTCAACCGACTTATATGGCTACACCTTC.

This clonotype was seen at least ten times. J is TRBJ1-1 and V is TRBV6-2 or TRBV6-3, with no clear D. Deletions cut 8 bases from V and 5 bases from J, with 9 bases between. Germline CDR1 is MNHEY and CDR2 is SVGEGT. The CDR3 is 11 amino acids. CDR3 sequence reads: CASLQGTEAFF. The CDR3 DNA reads as TGTGCCAGCTTACAAGGTACTGAAGCTTTCTTT.

This clonotype was detected ten times or more. This chain links TRBV20-1 with TRBJ1-5; D is unclear. CDR1 is DFQATT, CDR2 SNEGSKA, per germline (reference sequence). The CDR3 runs 15 residues. The V gene lost 1 base and the J gene lost 0 bases, with 10 bases spanning the gap. The CDR3 spells CSARGLGYSNQPQHF. CDR3 in DNA: TGCAGTGCTAGAGGGCTAGGGTATAGCAATCAGCCCCAGCATTTT.

At least ten counts were recorded for this clonotype. V gene TRBV28 combines with J gene TRBJ2-2; 9 nucleotides line up with TRBD1. Germline V gene lookup returns CDR1 MDHEN and CDR2 SYDVKM. CDR3 length: 16 residues. J was trimmed by 5 bases and V by 5 bases; bases with no gene match: 9. CDR3 in DNA: TGTGCCAGCAGTCCGGGACAGGGCTTGAGTACCGGGGAGCTGTTTTTT. The encoded protein is CASSPGQGLSTGELFF.

This rearrangement joins TRBV18 to TRBJ2-5; maybe TRBD2 (5 bases). Germline CDR1 and CDR2: KGHSH and LQKENI. V shed 4 bases and J shed 3 bases, with 9 bases lying between them. The CDR3 runs to 13 residues. In DNA, the CDR3 is TGTGCCAGCTCACGCGAGAGGGAAGAGACCCAGTACTTC. Protein: CASSREREETQYF.

This clonotype was observed many times. Sequence at one end of the junction differs from germline and may be a read error. The gene calls are TRBV7-2 and TRBJ2-7; 8 bases align to TRBD1. This CDR3 has 13 amino acids. The V gene's germline CDR1 is SGHTA and CDR2 FQGNSA. CDR3 amino acids: CASSFLQGARRDF. In DNA, the CDR3 is TGTGCCAGCAGCTTCCTCCAGGGGGCGCGTCGGGACTTC.

This clonotype occurred many times. The V and J genes are TRBV4-1 and TRBJ1-1; D perhaps matches TRBD1 (5 bases). Germline CDR1 MGHRA, CDR2 YSYEKL. V was trimmed by 0 bases and J by 9 bases, leaving 14 bases between them. The CDR3 has 14 amino acids. The CDR3 loop reads CASSQDGREGQAFF. CDR3 bases: TGCGCCAGCAGCCAAGATGGCCGGGAGGGGCAAGCTTTCTTT.

The table lists this clonotype with many counts. The chain is built from TRBV7-9 and TRBJ1-5; D gene unclear. The length of the CDR3 is 12 residues. V lost 1 base and J lost 12, with 10 bases in between. In germline, CDR1 is SEHNR, CDR2 FQNEAQ (reference sequence). DNA for the CDR3: TGTGCCAGCAGCTTAGGGGCGCGGCGCCAGCATTTT. Its translation: CASSLGARRQHF.

This clonotype showed up many times. DNA of the CDR3: TGCGCCAGCAGCCAAATCCAAGAGACCCAGTACTTC. The encoded protein is CASSQIQETQYF. V gene TRBV5-1 combines with J gene TRBJ2-5; D is ambiguous. CDR1 and CDR2 (germline): SGHRS, YFSETQ. The CDR3 consists of 12 residues. V lost 4 bases, J lost 1 base, and 5 bases lay in between.

This clonotype has at least ten counts. The chain links TRBV20-1 to TRBJ1-2, with a tentative D call TRBD1 (6 bases). This CDR3 is built from 12 residues. V lost 5 bases, J lost 4 bases, and 11 bases lay in between. In germline, CDR1 is DFQATT, CDR2 SNEGSKA (reference sequence). Written as DNA, the CDR3 is TGCAGTGCTGCACAGGGTGGCTATGGCTACACCTTC. Protein: CSAAQGGYGYTF.